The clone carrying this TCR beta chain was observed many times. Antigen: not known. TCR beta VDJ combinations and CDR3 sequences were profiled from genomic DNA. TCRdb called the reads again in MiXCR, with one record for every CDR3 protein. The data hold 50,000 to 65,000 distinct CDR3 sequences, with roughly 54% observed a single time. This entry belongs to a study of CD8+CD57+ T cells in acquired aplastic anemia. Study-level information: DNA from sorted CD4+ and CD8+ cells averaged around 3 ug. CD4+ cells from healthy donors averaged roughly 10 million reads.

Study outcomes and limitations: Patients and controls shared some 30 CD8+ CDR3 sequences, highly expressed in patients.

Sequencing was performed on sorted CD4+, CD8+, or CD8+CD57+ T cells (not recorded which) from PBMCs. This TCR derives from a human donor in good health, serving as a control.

CDR3 residues: CASSSGGTDNSPLHF. The CDR3 DNA sequence: TGTGCCAGCAGCTCAGGTGGGACAGATAATTCACCCCTCCACTTT. The gene calls are TRBV11-3 and TRBJ1-6; 7 bases line up with TRBD1. The CDR3 loop spans 15 amino acids. The ends lost 4 bases at V and 5 bases at J; junction bases unmatched: 5. CDR1 SGHNT and CDR2 YENEEA come from the germline V gene.